This T cell receptor (beta chain) was sequenced for a study of Graves' ophthalmopathy and Graves' hyperthyroidism. Study information: Sampling took place at initial diagnosis, with peripheral blood obtained before any treatment. General study results and limits: The authors also found most expanded thyroid clonotypes above 0.001 frequency in blood.

As for this clonotype: Its cognate antigen is unknown.

There are 16 residues in the CDR3. The V and J ends lost 2 bases and 4 bases, in that order; junction bases with no gene match: 8. Amplified material comprised TCR beta CDR3 regions derived from RNA transcripts. Scientists carried out first-round RT-PCR using HTBI primers and then a second-round multiplex PCR. MiXCR, applied by TCRdb to the multiplex PCR reads, yields one record per CDR3 protein. The sample consists of 150,000 to 200,000 distinct CDR3 sequences, approximately 40% of them appearing once. This receptor was identified in a man under 40 with Graves' ophthalmopathy. The specimen was peripheral blood. The chain combines TRBV12-3 or TRBV12-4 with TRBJ2-5; 9 nucleotides align to TRBD1. The CDR3 sequence is CASSLPYRGQVETQYF. The CDR3 DNA sequence: TGTGCCAGCAGTTTACCTTACAGGGGGCAGGTAGAGACCCAGTACTTC.